A single T cell receptor beta chain is shown here with its context. This sample is drawn from a study of blood T cell repertoires in COVID-19. Background on the study: Acute-phase and convalescent COVID-19 samples originated in the United States, Italy and Spain. Nucleic acid was either cDNA or gDNA, and it came from T cells, B-cell-depleted T cells, or PBMCs.

Produced via immunoSEQ multiplex PCR; TCRdb's table is partial and in-frame only. The sample includes about 210,000 clones, 89% of them seen just once. The CDR3 sequence is 13 residues long. The V segment lost 5 bases and the J segment 9 bases; nucleotides outside the gene matches: 4. Germline V gene data show CDR1 as PRHDT and CDR2 as FYEKMQ (reference sequence). Cohort allocation depended upon clinical history that participants reported. Sequences were obtained from PBMCs or T cells enriched from blood (not recorded which). The chain has TRBV13 and TRBJ1-6; 7 nucleotides agree with TRBD1. The clonotype was recovered from a woman between 18 and 30 years old who had recovered from COVID-19. DNA of the CDR3: TGTGCCAGCAGCGTCCACAGGGGTTCACCCCTCCACTTT. Translated, it gives CASSVHRGSPLHF.